This TCR beta chain was obtained from a study of blood T cell repertoires in COVID-19. Background on the study: Both acute and convalescent COVID-19 samples were obtained from the United States, Italy and Spain. The cDNA or gDNA used as material had been derived from T cells, B-cell-depleted T cells, or PBMCs.

Trimming stripped 5 bases from V and 4 bases from J, with 10 bases between. CDR3 size: 13 residues. Germline V gene lookup returns CDR1 MNHEY and CDR2 SMNVEV (reference sequence). This clone was counted between two and nine times. Authors' processing steps: Using reference gene primer amplification, nucleated cell counts were estimated. Generated by immunoSEQ multiplex PCR, the TCRdb table keeps only in-frame clones and is missing some. V, J and clone size are taken as reported in that table, and D and trimming were inferred from the DNA itself. The data hold 56,000 or so clones, with 65% to 90% observed a single time.

J is TRBJ2-3 and V is TRBV27, with D possibly matching TRBD1 (5 bases). The material sequenced was peripheral blood. The receptor was isolated from a human donor in a cohort sampled during active COVID-19. The CDR3 DNA reads as TGTGCCAGCAGTCAAAAAGGGGCAGATACGCAGTATTTT. Protein product: CASSQKGADTQYF.